Listed below are T cell receptor beta chains from one sample, sequenced in a study of beta chain features in type 1 diabetes. Data came from immunoSEQ multiplex PCR; TCRdb stores just in-frame clones and leaves some out. The sample carries around 100,000 clones, 25% to 30% recorded once. Material for sequencing was central memory CD4+ T cells from blood. The origin of the receptors is a woman aged 18-35 years with type 1 diabetes. Both conserved end residues are part of each CDR3. The order of the fields is clone size, D gene, J gene, V gene, CDR3 protein, CDR3 DNA. D genes are given only for firm matches. Clone size is stated in some rows and not others, as once, few, many or a class when expanded.

abundance: -; d_gene: TRBD2; j_gene: TRBJ2-2; v_gene: TRBV28; CDR3aa: CATSGGNRVGELFF; CDR3nt: TGTGCCACCAGCGGGGGGAACAGGGTCGGGGAGCTGTTTTTT
abundance: few; d_gene: TRBD2; j_gene: TRBJ2-5; v_gene: TRBV5-1; CDR3aa: CASFIAGEETQYF; CDR3nt: TGCGCCAGCTTCATAGCGGGCGAAGAGACCCAGTACTTC
abundance: -; d_gene: TRBD2; j_gene: TRBJ2-2; v_gene: TRBV28; CDR3aa: CASSPGTSRTGELFF; CDR3nt: TGTGCCAGCAGTCCTGGGACTAGCCGCACCGGGGAGCTGTTTTTT
abundance: -; d_gene: -; j_gene: TRBJ1-1; v_gene: TRBV18; CDR3aa: CASSRGSSTEAFF; CDR3nt: TGTGCCAGCTCCAGGGGTTCAAGCACTGAAGCTTTCTTT
abundance: few; d_gene: TRBD1; j_gene: TRBJ1-2; v_gene: TRBV6-6; CDR3aa: CASRYSTGAQGYTF; CDR3nt: TGTGCCAGCAGATACAGTACAGGGGCTCAGGGCTACACCTTC
abundance: many; d_gene: TRBD1; j_gene: TRBJ2-2; v_gene: TRBV28; CDR3aa: CASSQQPGQGNTGELFF; CDR3nt: TGTGCCAGCAGCCAACAACCGGGACAGGGGAACACCGGGGAGCTGTTTTTT
abundance: few; d_gene: TRBD2; j_gene: TRBJ2-5; v_gene: TRBV7-3; CDR3aa: CASSRAPTSAETQYF; CDR3nt: TGTGCCAGCAGCCGCGCCCCTACTAGCGCGGAGACCCAGTACTTC
abundance: -; d_gene: TRBD2; j_gene: TRBJ2-3; v_gene: TRBV7-2; CDR3aa: CASSFLAGVSDTQYF; CDR3nt: TGTGCCAGCAGCTTCCTAGCGGGAGTGTCAGATACGCAGTATTTT
abundance: -; d_gene: TRBD1; j_gene: TRBJ1-5; v_gene: TRBV7-2; CDR3aa: CASSLGQGSGPQHF; CDR3nt: TGTGCCAGCAGCTTAGGACAGGGGTCAGGGCCCCAGCATTTT
abundance: -; d_gene: -; j_gene: TRBJ2-2; v_gene: TRBV7-6; CDR3aa: CASSKRLQRSTGELFF; CDR3nt: TGTGCCAGCAGCAAGAGGTTACAGCGGAGCACCGGGGAGCTGTTTTTT
abundance: -; d_gene: TRBD2; j_gene: TRBJ2-1; v_gene: TRBV5-1; CDR3aa: CASSLSSTSESSYNEQFF; CDR3nt: TGCGCCAGCAGCTTGTCCTCGACTAGCGAGAGCTCCTACAATGAGCAGTTCTTC
abundance: -; d_gene: -; j_gene: TRBJ2-4; v_gene: TRBV11-3; CDR3aa: CASSSDRKNIQYF; CDR3nt: TGTGCCAGCAGCTCCGACAGGAAAAACATTCAGTACTTC
abundance: -; d_gene: TRBD1; j_gene: TRBJ2-2; v_gene: TRBV7-9; CDR3aa: CASSVGQGYTGELFF; CDR3nt: TGTGCCAGCAGCGTGGGACAGGGGTACACCGGGGAGCTGTTTTTT
abundance: few; d_gene: -; j_gene: TRBJ2-7; v_gene: TRBV2; CDR3aa: CASSEVREQYF; CDR3nt: TGTGCCAGCAGTGAAGTCAGGGAGCAGTACTTC
abundance: -; d_gene: -; j_gene: TRBJ2-7; v_gene: TRBV9; CDR3aa: CASSVGPGDLYEQYF; CDR3nt: TGTGCCAGCAGCGTAGGTCCAGGCGATCTCTACGAGCAGTACTTC
abundance: -; d_gene: TRBD2; j_gene: TRBJ2-3; v_gene: TRBV10-3; CDR3aa: CATLAVGADTQYF; CDR3nt: TGTGCCACGCTAGCGGTGGGGGCAGATACGCAGTATTTT
abundance: few; d_gene: -; j_gene: TRBJ2-5; v_gene: TRBV29-1; CDR3aa: CSVEFSQETQYF; CDR3nt: TGCAGCGTTGAGTTTAGCCAAGAGACCCAGTACTTC
abundance: -; d_gene: -; j_gene: TRBJ1-1; v_gene: TRBV28; CDR3aa: CASSFHGQNTEAFF; CDR3nt: TGTGCCAGCAGTTTCCACGGACAGAACACTGAAGCTTTCTTT
abundance: few; d_gene: -; j_gene: TRBJ1-2; v_gene: TRBV7-2; CDR3aa: CASSLRSETYGYTF; CDR3nt: TGTGCCAGCAGCTTGCGATCGGAGACCTATGGCTACACCTTC
abundance: -; d_gene: -; j_gene: TRBJ2-5; v_gene: TRBV9; CDR3aa: CASSVVGHSEGETQYF; CDR3nt: TGTGCCAGCAGCGTAGTGGGGCATTCTGAAGGGGAGACCCAGTACTTC
abundance: -; d_gene: TRBD1; j_gene: TRBJ2-5; v_gene: TRBV6-5; CDR3aa: CASRRDRALQETQYF; CDR3nt: TGTGCCAGCAGGAGGGACAGGGCCCTTCAAGAGACCCAGTACTTC
abundance: -; d_gene: TRBD1; j_gene: TRBJ1-2; v_gene: TRBV4-1; CDR3aa: CASSQDPPTGPIVGYTF; CDR3nt: TGCGCCAGCAGCCAAGACCCCCCGACAGGGCCGATTGTCGGCTACACCTTC
abundance: few; d_gene: -; j_gene: TRBJ1-4; v_gene: TRBV18; CDR3aa: CASSPAKGANEKLFF; CDR3nt: TGTGCCAGCTCACCTGCAAAGGGGGCTAATGAAAAACTGTTTTTT
abundance: few; d_gene: -; j_gene: TRBJ2-5; v_gene: TRBV19; CDR3aa: CASSIRGGSYQETQYF; CDR3nt: TGTGCCAGTAGTATTAGGGGCGGATCGTACCAAGAGACCCAGTACTTC
abundance: few; d_gene: -; j_gene: TRBJ2-1; v_gene: TRBV7-8; CDR3aa: CASRRLVAVNEQFF; CDR3nt: TGTGCCAGCAGGAGACTAGTGGCTGTCAATGAGCAGTTCTTC
abundance: -; d_gene: -; j_gene: TRBJ2-1; v_gene: TRBV19; CDR3aa: CASSIRGLNEQFF; CDR3nt: TGTGCCAGTAGTATAAGGGGACTGAATGAGCAGTTCTTC
abundance: -; d_gene: -; j_gene: TRBJ1-1; v_gene: TRBV9; CDR3aa: CASSVGSGNTEAFF; CDR3nt: TGTGCCAGCAGCGTAGGTAGCGGGAACACTGAAGCTTTCTTT
abundance: -; d_gene: -; j_gene: TRBJ1-1; v_gene: TRBV7-2; CDR3aa: CASSLGGGVTEAFF; CDR3nt: TGTGCCAGCAGCTTAGGGGGAGGGGTCACTGAAGCTTTCTTT
abundance: -; d_gene: TRBD1; j_gene: TRBJ1-1; v_gene: TRBV6-1; CDR3aa: CASILGTANTEAFF; CDR3nt: TGTGCCAGCATTCTCGGGACAGCGAACACTGAAGCTTTCTTT
abundance: few; d_gene: -; j_gene: TRBJ2-7; v_gene: TRBV2; CDR3aa: CASRAESGRAHEQYF; CDR3nt: TGTGCCAGCAGAGCCGAGTCGGGCAGGGCTCACGAGCAGTACTTC